The T cell receptor beta chain described here comes from a study of cytomegalovirus exposure and HLA in healthy donors. The study, taken as a whole, reports: Cytomegalovirus-associated status was assigned to about 150 TCR beta chains. As was reported, the HLA-A and HLA-B alleles of most subjects were accurately predicted from TCR beta sequences.

The PCR employed 60 Vbeta primers together with 13 Jbeta primers. Clones were sequenced by immunoSEQ multiplex PCR, and TCRdb holds only the in-frame ones, with some missing. The sample holds roughly 130,000 clones; approximately 79% are singletons and the top ten take roughly 8.8%. To note about this clone: As yet, its antigen is unknown.

Likely unrecorded immune exposures existed in these nominally healthy donors. Sequenced material: PBMCs. The clonotype comes from a woman aged 50 to 60 in good health and CMV-seropositive.

CDR3 region: CASSLDAGGYEQYF. The CDR3 nucleotides read TGTGCCAGCAGCTTAGATGCGGGGGGGTACGAGCAGTACTTC. The chain links TRBV11-3 to TRBJ2-7; 9 nucleotides match TRBD2. The length of the CDR3 is 14 residues. V was pared by 0 bases and J by 4 bases, with 1 base of the junction left unmatched. Germline V gene sequence: CDR1 SGHNT, CDR2 YENEEA.